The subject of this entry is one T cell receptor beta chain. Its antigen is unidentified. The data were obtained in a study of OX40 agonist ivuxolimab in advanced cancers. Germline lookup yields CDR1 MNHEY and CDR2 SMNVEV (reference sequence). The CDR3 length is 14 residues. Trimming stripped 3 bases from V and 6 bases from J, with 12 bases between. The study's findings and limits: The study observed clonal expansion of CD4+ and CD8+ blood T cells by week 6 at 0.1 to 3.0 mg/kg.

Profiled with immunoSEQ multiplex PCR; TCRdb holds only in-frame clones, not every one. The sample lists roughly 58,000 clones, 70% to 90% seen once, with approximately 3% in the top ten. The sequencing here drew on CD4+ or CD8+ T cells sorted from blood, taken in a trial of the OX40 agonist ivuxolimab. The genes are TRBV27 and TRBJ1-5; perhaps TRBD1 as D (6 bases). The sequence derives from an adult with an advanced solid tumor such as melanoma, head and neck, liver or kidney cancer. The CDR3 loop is CASSFSGAGQPQHF. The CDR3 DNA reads TGTGCCAGCAGTTTCTCGGGGGCCGGTCAGCCCCAGCATTTT.